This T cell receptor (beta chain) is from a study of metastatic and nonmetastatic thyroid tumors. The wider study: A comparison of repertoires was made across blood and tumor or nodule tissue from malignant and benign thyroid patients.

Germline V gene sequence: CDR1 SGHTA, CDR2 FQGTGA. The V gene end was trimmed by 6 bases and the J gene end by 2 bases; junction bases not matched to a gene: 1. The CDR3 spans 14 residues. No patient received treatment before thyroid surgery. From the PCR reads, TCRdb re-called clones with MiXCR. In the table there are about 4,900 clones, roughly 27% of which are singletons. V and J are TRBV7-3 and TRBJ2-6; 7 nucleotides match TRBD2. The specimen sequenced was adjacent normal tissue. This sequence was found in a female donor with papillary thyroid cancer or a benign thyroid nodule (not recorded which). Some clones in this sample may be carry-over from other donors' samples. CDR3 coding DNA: TGTGCCAGCAGTCGGGGGGCTGGGGCCAACGTCCTGACTTTC. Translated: CASSRGAGANVLTF.